Listed here are 23 T cell receptor beta chains from one sample, sequenced in a study of regulatory T cells in long-lasting Graves disease. Building the TCR beta libraries relied on iRepertoire HTBI primers, and CDR3 regions underwent Arm-PCR. Each CDR3 protein is one row after TCRdb ran MiXCR on the multiplex PCR reads. The sample carries approximately 480,000 distinct CDR3 sequences, roughly 16% recorded once. Time point defined: newly diagnosed GD, antithyroid drugs for less than 3 months. Construction of the TCR library relied on RNA isolated from PBMCs. These data also featured in a second study, about T cells in Graves' hyperthyroidism and ophthalmopathy.

The specimen comprised peripheral blood mononuclear cells (PBMCs), sampled at new diagnosis, from a patient treated with antithyroid drugs. The receptors here all came from a man aged 35 to 55 with Graves disease.

CDR3 bases: TGCGCCAGCAGCTTGGTCCTTAGGACTAGCGGGAAACTCTACAATGAGCAGTTCTTC. Translating it yields CASSLVLRTSGKLYNEQFF. This chain links TRBV5-1 with TRBJ2-1, with 12 bases fitting TRBD2. This CDR3 comprises 19 residues. CDR1 and CDR2 (germline): SGHRS, YFSETQ. The trim removed 0 bases at V and 3 bases at J, leaving 10 bases unmatched.

On this clonotype: A much larger clone is a single base away; this may be a read error. The chain couples TRBV14 to TRBJ2-1; D may match TRBD1 or TRBD2 (5 bases each). CDR1 is SGHDN and CDR2 is FVKESK in the germline V gene. The CDR3 consists of 14 residues. Trimming removed 1 base at V and 5 bases at J, with 9 bases between. The CDR3 protein is CASSQGGFDNEQFF. CDR3 DNA: TGTGCCAGCAGCCAAGGGGGGTTCGACAATGAGCAGTTCTTC.

The genes are TRBV7-3 and TRBJ2-2, with TRBD1 matching over 8 bases. V trimming: 4 bases; J trimming: 2 bases; junction bases outside the gene matches: 3. CDR1 and CDR2 (germline): SGHTA, FQGTGA. The CDR3 runs to 15 residues. As DNA, the CDR3 is TGTGCCAGCAGCTACACAGGGGGAAACACCGGGGAGCTGTTTTTT. This translates into CASSYTGGNTGELFF.

The table lists this clonotype with many counts. The chain is built from TRBV2 and TRBJ2-7; D not certain. Trimming took off 6 bases at V and 2 bases at J, with 5 bases between the two ends. Germline CDR1 is SNHLY and CDR2 is FYNNEI. This CDR3 contains 11 residues. The CDR3 sequence: CASSETYEQYF. CDR3 bases: TGTGCCAGCAGCGAAACCTACGAGCAGTACTTC.

The rearrangement uses TRBV25-1 and TRBJ2-1, with D perhaps matching TRBD2 (5 bases). Looked up from germline, CDR1 is MGHDK and CDR2 is SYGVNS. CDR3 length: 14 amino acids. V dropped 4 bases and J dropped 2 bases, with 9 bases sitting between them. In nucleotides, the CDR3 is TGTGCCAGCAGTGTAGGGAGTCCCTACAATGAGCAGTTCTTC. This translates into CASSVGSPYNEQFF.

This clonotype was seen at least ten times. The rearrangement links TRBV20-1 to TRBJ2-7, with TRBD2 matching 9 bases. This CDR3 contains 17 residues. Germline CDR1 is DFQATT and CDR2 is SNEGSKA (reference sequence). V gave up 6 bases and J gave up 2 bases; unmatched junction bases: 17. CDR3 DNA: TGCAGTGCCGCCGCACGAACTAGCGGGCCAAATGCCTACGAGCAGTACTTC. This encodes CSAAARTSGPNAYEQYF.

V is TRBV7-9 and J is TRBJ2-3, with D possibly TRBD2 on 5 matching bases. Germline-derived CDR1 and CDR2 are SEHNR and FQNEAQ (reference sequence). The CDR3 length is 16 residues. Between the trimmed V and J ends, which lost 5 bases and 1 base, there was a span of 16 bases. The chain's CDR3 is CASSPPGNRGTDTQYF. CDR3 in DNA: TGTGCCAGCAGCCCGCCGGGAAACCGGGGCACAGATACGCAGTATTTT.

This clonotype was observed at least ten times. The CDR3 DNA reads TGTGCCAGCAGTTTAGGTGGACTCTTTAGCTCCTACAATGAGCAGTTCTTC. It is translated as CASSLGGLFSSYNEQFF. This chain links TRBV12-3 or TRBV12-4 with TRBJ2-1, with D possibly matching TRBD2 (5 bases). The CDR3 totals 17 residues. V shed 1 base and J shed 0 bases, with 13 bases lying between them.

This clonotype was counted at least ten times. The chain links TRBV27 to TRBJ2-3; 9 bases fit TRBD2. J gave up 4 bases and V 6 bases, and 8 bases lay outside the gene matches. This CDR3 is built from 15 residues. Germline values: CDR1 MNHEY, CDR2 SMNVEV (reference sequence). The CDR3 bases are TGTGCCAGCAGGGCAATAGCGGGAGTTGCAGATACGCAGTATTTT. Translation: CASRAIAGVADTQYF.

A few counts support this clonotype. This sequence joins TRBV3-1 and TRBJ2-2; D is ambiguous. Looked up from germline, CDR1 is LGHDT and CDR2 is YNNKEL (reference sequence). The V and J ends lost 1 base and 1 base respectively, with 1 base between them. The CDR3 covers 13 residues. The CDR3 region has the DNA TGTGCCAGCAGCCAAGTGAACACCGGGGAGCTGTTTTTT. This encodes CASSQVNTGELFF.

V is TRBV12-3 or TRBV12-4 and J is TRBJ1-4, with D possibly TRBD1 on 6 matching bases. This CDR3 comprises 14 residues. Trimming cost V 6 bases and J 5 bases, with 13 bases left between them. This CDR3 is CASSPSDRNEKLFF. The CDR3 nucleotides read TGTGCCAGCAGCCCCTCAGACAGGAATGAAAAACTGTTTTTT.

This clonotype was seen many times. V gene TRBV12-3 or TRBV12-4 combines with J gene TRBJ2-7; TRBD2 matches at 8 bases. This CDR3 comprises 15 residues. V trimming: 2 bases; J trimming: 2 bases; junction bases outside the gene matches: 5. CDR3 coding DNA: TGTGCCAGCAGTTTAATAGCGGGAACACCCTACGAGCAGTACTTC. This gives the protein CASSLIAGTPYEQYF.

The V call is TRBV20-1, the J call TRBJ2-1; 7 bases map to TRBD1. This CDR3 spans 14 amino acids. Germline CDR1 DFQATT, CDR2 SNEGSKA (reference sequence). Unmatched junction bases numbered 9, after V lost 4 bases and J lost 6 bases. Written as DNA, the CDR3 is TGCAGTGCTAAACAGGGGAGCGCCTGCAATGAGCAGTTCTTC. Amino acid sequence: CSAKQGSACNEQFF.

This clonotype was seen at least ten times. The chain joins TRBV20-1 to TRBJ2-1; 9 bases fit TRBD2. V gave up 3 bases and J gave up 2 bases; unmatched junction bases: 11. The CDR3 contains 17 residues. Germline-derived CDR1 and CDR2 are DFQATT and SNEGSKA (reference sequence). CDR3 protein: CSARGTSSRGPYNEQFF. The CDR3 coding sequence is TGCAGTGCTAGGGGGACTAGCTCGAGAGGGCCCTACAATGAGCAGTTCTTC.

The chain uses TRBV4-2 and TRBJ2-3; TRBD2 aligns across 9 bases. The J segment lost 0 bases and the V segment lost 4 bases, leaving 17 bases of the junction unmatched. The CDR3 is 20 residues long. Germline CDR1 reads LGHNA; CDR2 reads YNFKEQ. The CDR3 sequence is CASSLKGVVTSGSSTDTQYF. In DNA, the CDR3 is TGTGCCAGCAGCCTGAAGGGGGTCGTGACTAGCGGTTCTAGCACAGATACGCAGTATTTT.

A few counts support this clonotype. The chain combines TRBV4-1 with TRBJ2-5; D may match TRBD1 or TRBD2 (5 bases each). Trimming stripped 8 bases from V and 4 bases from J, with 11 bases between. Looked up from germline, CDR1 is MGHRA and CDR2 is YSYEKL. This CDR3 has 12 amino acids. In nucleotides, the CDR3 is TGCGCCAGCGGGGACCCGGCAGAGACCCAGTACTTC. Amino acid sequence: CASGDPAETQYF.

This clonotype was seen once. V and J are TRBV19 and TRBJ2-5; TRBD2 might be the D (5 bases). Trimming pared 4 bases from V and 4 bases from J, leaving 16 bases between. The CDR3 is 15 residues long. CDR1 and CDR2 from the germline V gene are LNHDA and SQIVND (reference sequence). In DNA, the CDR3 is TGTGCCAGTAGTAACGGGGTGCGGATGGTAGAGACCCAGTACTTC. This gives the protein CASSNGVRMVETQYF. Looking up the rest from reference TRBV19 and TRBJ2-5 gives the full variable domain: DGGITQSPKYLFRKEGQNVTLSCEQNLNHDAMYWYRQDPGQGLRLIYYSQIVNDFQKGDIAEGYSVSREKKESFPLTVTSAQKNPTAFYLCASSNGVRMVETQYFGPGTRLLVL.

The V call is TRBV6-5, the J call TRBJ2-2; TRBD2 matches at 7 bases. Germline V gene sequence: CDR1 MNHEY, CDR2 SVGAGI. Trimming cost V 2 bases and J 4 bases; bases outside gene matches: 4. The CDR3 contains 15 residues. CDR3 sequence reads: CASSYAGAGTGELFF. The CDR3 DNA follows: TGTGCCAGCAGTTACGCGGGAGCGGGCACCGGGGAGCTGTTTTTT.

This clonotype has a handful of counts. V is TRBV27 and J is TRBJ2-7; D tentatively fits TRBD1 or TRBD2 (5 bases each). This CDR3 contains 15 residues. Looked up from germline, CDR1 is MNHEY and CDR2 is SMNVEV (reference sequence). Trimming took 2 bases from V and 0 from J, leaving 11 bases between them. In nucleotides, the CDR3 is TGTGCCAGCAGTTTAAGAGGGGTCAACTCCTACGAGCAGTACTTC. This gives the protein CASSLRGVNSYEQYF.

This clonotype came up many times. The chain couples TRBV11-2 to TRBJ1-4, with 10 nucleotides matching TRBD1. J lost 9 bases, V lost 5 bases, and 9 bases had no gene match. CDR3 length: 15 residues. Germline-derived CDR1 and CDR2 are SGHAT and FQNNGV. CDR3 nucleotides: TGTGCCAGCAGCCTAACCGGGACAGGGGCGCAAAAACTGTTTTTT. This sequence encodes CASSLTGTGAQKLFF.

Remarks on this clonotype: This may come from a read error, since a much larger clone is one base off. The J gene is TRBJ2-2, the V gene TRBV12-3 or TRBV12-4, with 7 bases fitting TRBD2. The CDR3 sequence is 15 residues long. This chain's CDR3 is CASSLFAGRTGELSF. Here the CDR3 DNA reads TGTGCCAGCAGTTTATTTGCCGGGAGGACCGGGGAGCTGTCTTTT.

This clonotype was observed a handful of times. The rearrangement links TRBV5-1 to TRBJ2-5, with 9 bases that match TRBD2. CDR3 size: 13 residues. The V segment lost 5 bases and the J segment 4 bases; nucleotides outside the gene matches: 3. In germline, CDR1 is SGHRS, CDR2 YFSETQ. CDR3 sequence reads: CASRVAGVETQYF. CDR3 sequence (DNA): TGCGCCAGCAGGGTAGCGGGAGTAGAGACCCAGTACTTC.

In its sample, this clonotype was seen once. A much larger clone lies a single base off, so this may be a read error. V is TRBV11-2 and J is TRBJ2-7; TRBD2 agrees at 13 bases. Germline V gives CDR1 SGHAT, CDR2 FQNNGV. The CDR3 contains 17 residues. J was trimmed by 1 base and V by 8 bases; bases with no gene match: 11. The CDR3 nucleotides are TGTGCCAGCGGCTCCGGCCCACTAGCGGGAGGGTCCTACGAGCAGTACTTC. It specifies CASGSGPLAGGSYEQYF.